What follows describes a single T cell receptor beta chain. The entry originates in a study of blood T cell repertoires in COVID-19. The wider study: Donors in the United States, Italy and Spain gave samples during acute or convalescent COVID-19. The analysed material was cDNA or gDNA that came from T cells, B-cell-depleted T cells, or PBMCs.

Measured with immunoSEQ multiplex PCR; TCRdb has only the in-frame clones, and not every one. Of 40,000 to 65,000 clones listed, 78% are singletons. V was shortened by 5 bases and J by 0 bases, with 14 bases between the two germline ends. The germline gives CDR1 SGHVS, CDR2 FQNEAQ. The CDR3 covers 15 residues. The genes are TRBV7-8 and TRBJ2-7; D perhaps matches TRBD2 (5 bases). Sequencing used peripheral blood. The clonotype comes from a human donor with active or convalescent COVID-19. The donor label of this sample is uncertain. In DNA form, the CDR3 reads TGTGCCAGCAGCCCCCGGAGGCTCAGCTCCTACGAGCAGTACTTC. Translating gives CASSPRRLSSYEQYF. The full variable domain, with the rest looked up from reference TRBV7-8 and TRBJ2-7, is GAGVSQSPRYKVAKRGQDVALRCDPISGHVSLFWYQQALGQGPEFLTYFQNEAQLDKSGLPSDRFFAERPEGSVSTLKIQRTQQEDSAVYLCASSPRRLSSYEQYFGPGTRLTVT.